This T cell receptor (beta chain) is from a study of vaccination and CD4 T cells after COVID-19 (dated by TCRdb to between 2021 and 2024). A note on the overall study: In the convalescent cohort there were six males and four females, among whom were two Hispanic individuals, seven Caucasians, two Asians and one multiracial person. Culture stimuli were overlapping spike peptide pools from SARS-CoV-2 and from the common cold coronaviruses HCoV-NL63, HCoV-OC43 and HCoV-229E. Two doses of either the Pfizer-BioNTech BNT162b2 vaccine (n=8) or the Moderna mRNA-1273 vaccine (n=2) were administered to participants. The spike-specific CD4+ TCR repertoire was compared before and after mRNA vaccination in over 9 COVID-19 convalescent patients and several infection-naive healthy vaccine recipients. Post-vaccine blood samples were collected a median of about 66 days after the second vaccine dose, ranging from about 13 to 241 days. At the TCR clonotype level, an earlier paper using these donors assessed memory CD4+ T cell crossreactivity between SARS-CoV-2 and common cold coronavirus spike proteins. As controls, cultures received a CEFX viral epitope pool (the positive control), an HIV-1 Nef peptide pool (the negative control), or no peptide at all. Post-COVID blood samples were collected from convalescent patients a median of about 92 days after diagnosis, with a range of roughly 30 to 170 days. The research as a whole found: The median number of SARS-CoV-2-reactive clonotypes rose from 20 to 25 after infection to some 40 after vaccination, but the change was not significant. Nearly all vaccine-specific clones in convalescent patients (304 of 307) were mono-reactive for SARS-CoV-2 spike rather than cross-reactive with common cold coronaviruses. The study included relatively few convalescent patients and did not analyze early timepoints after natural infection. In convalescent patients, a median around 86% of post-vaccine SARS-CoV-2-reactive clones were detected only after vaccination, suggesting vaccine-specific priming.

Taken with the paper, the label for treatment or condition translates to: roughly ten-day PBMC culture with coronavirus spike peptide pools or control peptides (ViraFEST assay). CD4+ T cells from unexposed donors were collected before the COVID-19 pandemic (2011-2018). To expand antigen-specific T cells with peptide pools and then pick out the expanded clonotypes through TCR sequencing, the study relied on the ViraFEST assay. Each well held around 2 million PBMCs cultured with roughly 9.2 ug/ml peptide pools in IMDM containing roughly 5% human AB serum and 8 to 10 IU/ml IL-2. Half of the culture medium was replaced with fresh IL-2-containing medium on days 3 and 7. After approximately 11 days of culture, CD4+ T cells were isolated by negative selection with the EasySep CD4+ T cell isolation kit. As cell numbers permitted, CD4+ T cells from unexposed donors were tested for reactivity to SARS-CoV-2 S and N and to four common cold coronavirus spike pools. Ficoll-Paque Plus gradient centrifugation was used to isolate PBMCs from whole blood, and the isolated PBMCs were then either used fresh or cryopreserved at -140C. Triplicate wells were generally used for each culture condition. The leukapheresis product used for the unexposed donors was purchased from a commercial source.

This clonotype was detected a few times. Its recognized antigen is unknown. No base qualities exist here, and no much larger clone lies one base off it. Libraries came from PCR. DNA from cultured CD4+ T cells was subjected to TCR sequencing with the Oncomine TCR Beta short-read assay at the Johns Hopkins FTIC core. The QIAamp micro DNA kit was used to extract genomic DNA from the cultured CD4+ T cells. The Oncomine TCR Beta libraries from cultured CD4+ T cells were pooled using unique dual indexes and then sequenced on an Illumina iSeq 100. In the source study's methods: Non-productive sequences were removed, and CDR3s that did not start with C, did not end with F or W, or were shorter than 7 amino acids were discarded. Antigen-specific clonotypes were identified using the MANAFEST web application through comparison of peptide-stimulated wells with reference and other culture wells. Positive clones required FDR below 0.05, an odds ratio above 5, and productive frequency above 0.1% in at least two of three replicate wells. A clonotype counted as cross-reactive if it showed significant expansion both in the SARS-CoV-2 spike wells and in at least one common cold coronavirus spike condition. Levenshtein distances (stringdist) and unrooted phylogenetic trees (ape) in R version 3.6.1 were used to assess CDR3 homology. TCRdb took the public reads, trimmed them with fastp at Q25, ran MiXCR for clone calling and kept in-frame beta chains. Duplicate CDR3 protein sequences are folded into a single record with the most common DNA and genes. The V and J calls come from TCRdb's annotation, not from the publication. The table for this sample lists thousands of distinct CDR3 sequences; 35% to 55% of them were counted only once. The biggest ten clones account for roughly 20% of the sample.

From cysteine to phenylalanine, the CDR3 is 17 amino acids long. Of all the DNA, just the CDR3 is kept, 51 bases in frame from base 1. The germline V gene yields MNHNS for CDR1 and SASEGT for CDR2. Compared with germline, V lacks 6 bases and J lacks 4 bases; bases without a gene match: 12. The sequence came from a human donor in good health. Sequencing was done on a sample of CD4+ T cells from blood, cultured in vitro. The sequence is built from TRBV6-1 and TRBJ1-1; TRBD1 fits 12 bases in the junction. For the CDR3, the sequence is CASRNTWDRGPLTEAFF. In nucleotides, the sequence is TGTGCCAGCAGAAACACATGGGACAGGGGGCCTCTCACTGAAGCTTTCTTT.